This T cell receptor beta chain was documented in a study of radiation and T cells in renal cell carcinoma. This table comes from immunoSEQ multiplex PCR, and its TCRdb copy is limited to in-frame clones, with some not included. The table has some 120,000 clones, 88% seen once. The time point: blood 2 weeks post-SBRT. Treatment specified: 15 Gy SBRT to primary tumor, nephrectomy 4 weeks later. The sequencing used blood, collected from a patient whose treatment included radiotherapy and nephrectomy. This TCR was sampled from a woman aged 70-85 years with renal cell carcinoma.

The CDR3 region has the DNA TGTGCCAGCAAAGGGCGCACCTATCAGCCCCAGCATTTT. Its protein is CASKGRTYQPQHF. V usage is TRBV28 and J usage is TRBJ1-5; no clear D gene. CDR3 length: 13 amino acids. The V end lost 7 bases, the J end lost 5 bases, and 12 bases lay between the germline ends. From germline, CDR1 is MDHEN and CDR2 SYDVKM.